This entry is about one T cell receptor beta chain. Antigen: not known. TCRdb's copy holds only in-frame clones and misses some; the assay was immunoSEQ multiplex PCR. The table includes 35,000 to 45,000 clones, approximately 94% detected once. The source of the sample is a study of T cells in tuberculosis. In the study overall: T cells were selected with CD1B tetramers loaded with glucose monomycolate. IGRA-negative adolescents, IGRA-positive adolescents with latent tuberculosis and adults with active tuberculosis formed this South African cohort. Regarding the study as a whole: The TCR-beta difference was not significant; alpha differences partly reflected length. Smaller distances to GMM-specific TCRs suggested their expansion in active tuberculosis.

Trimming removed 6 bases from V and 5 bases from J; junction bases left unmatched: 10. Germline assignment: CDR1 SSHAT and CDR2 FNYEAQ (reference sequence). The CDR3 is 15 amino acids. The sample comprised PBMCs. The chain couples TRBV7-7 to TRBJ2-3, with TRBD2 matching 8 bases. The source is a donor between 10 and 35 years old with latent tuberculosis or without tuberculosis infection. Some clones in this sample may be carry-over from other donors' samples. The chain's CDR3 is CASSPLSGSVDTQYF. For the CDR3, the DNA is TGTGCCAGCAGTCCTTTAAGCGGGAGTGTAGATACGCAGTATTTT. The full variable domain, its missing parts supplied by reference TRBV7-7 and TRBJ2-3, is GAGVSQSPRYKVTKRGQDVTLRCDPISSHATLYWYQQALGQGPEFLTYFNYEAQPDKSGLPSDRFSAERPEGSISTLTIQRTEQRDSAMYRCASSPLSGSVDTQYFGPGTRLTVL.